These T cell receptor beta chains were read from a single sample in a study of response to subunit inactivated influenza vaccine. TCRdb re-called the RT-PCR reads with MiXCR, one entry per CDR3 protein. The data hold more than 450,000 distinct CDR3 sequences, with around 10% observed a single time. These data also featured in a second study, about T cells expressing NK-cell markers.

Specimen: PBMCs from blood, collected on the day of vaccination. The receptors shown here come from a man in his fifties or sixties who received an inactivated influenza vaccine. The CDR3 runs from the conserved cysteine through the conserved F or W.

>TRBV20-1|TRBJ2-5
CSASWTEETQYF
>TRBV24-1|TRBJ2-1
CATGSSSGNNEQFF
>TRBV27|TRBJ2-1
CASSLRGVGEQFF
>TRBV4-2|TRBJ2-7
CASSQDLRGDYEQYF
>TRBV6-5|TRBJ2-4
CASLGGGSIQYF
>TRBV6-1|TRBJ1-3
CASSRQGAGGNTIYF
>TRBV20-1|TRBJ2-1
CSAVSGRAHNEQFF
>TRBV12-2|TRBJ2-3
CVLGVNILRTVPGDTQYF
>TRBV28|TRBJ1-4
CASSPPGQGNEKLFF
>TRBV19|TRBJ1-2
CASSKGSYGYTF
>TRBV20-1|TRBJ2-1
CSARGLLQQNEQFF
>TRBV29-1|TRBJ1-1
CSVGMAEAFF
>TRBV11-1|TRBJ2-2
CASSLERDRGFSNTGELFF
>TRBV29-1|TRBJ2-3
CSVGETDTQYF
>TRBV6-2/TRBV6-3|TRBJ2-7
CASRRTESYEQYF
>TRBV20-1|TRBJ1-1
CSAWTPGGETEAFF
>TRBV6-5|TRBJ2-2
CASSYWGDGELFF
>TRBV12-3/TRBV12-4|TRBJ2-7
CASSVAGGQYEQYF
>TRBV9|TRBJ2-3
CASSVAFGFTDTQYF
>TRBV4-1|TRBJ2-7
CASSQDPVNYEQYF
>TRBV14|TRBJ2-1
CASSLLGSGTYNEQFF
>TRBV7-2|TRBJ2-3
CASSSGLPVTDTQYF
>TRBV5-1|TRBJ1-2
CASSGGQGGAGYGYTF
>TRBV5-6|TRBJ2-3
CASSRDRPDTQYF
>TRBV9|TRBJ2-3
CASSAQPGLDTQYF
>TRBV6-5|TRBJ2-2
CASSYSGGGTGELFF
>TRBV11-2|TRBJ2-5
CASSLAVPKETQYF
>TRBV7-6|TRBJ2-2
CASSFPGAYTGELFF